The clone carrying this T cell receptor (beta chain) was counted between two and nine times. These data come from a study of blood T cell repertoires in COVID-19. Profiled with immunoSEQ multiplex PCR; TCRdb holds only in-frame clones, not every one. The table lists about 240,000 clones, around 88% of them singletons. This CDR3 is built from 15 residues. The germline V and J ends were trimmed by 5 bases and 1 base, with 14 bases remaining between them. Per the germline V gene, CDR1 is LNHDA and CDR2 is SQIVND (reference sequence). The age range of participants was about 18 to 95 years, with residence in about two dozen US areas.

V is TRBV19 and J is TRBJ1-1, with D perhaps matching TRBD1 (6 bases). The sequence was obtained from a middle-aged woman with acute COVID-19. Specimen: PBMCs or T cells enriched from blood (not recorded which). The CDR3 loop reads CASSPLNRENTEAFF. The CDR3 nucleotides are TGTGCCAGTAGTCCACTTAACAGGGAGAACACTGAAGCTTTCTTT.